Below are 17 T cell receptor beta chains sequenced from a single sample in a study of CXCR3-negative and CXCR3-positive naive CD8 T cells. Carrying UMI labels, the TRB cDNA libraries were prepared through 5' RACE. TCRdb re-called the 5' RACE reads and gives one entry per CDR3 protein, without DNA. The sample holds about 41,000 distinct CDR3 sequences. The specimen sequenced was naive CXCR3- CD8+ T cells from blood. This sample's subset: CD45RO-CCR7+CD27+CD95- naive CD8+ T cells lacking CXCR3 (TNR3-). The receptors derive from a human donor in good health. Some clones in this sample may be carry-over from other donors' samples.

The gene calls are TRBV2 and TRBJ2-7; the D gene TCRdb calls, TRBD1, cannot be checked with no DNA. Germline assignment: CDR1 SNHLY and CDR2 FYNNEI. The CDR3 has 14 amino acids. CDR3: CASSRDPISYEQYF.

V gene TRBV14 combines with J gene TRBJ2-1; without DNA, the TCRdb call of TRBD1 cannot be checked. Germline lookup yields CDR1 SGHDN and CDR2 FVKESK. The CDR3 spans 16 residues. The CDR3 reads CASSQARDRGYNEQFF.

The genes are TRBV29-1 and TRBJ2-5. Germline-derived CDR1 and CDR2 are SQVTM and ANQGSEA. The CDR3 spans 13 residues. CDR3: CSVWTDNQETQYF.

The chain couples TRBV6-1 to TRBJ1-1. Germline lookup yields CDR1 MNHNS and CDR2 SASEGT. The CDR3 runs 14 residues. CDR3 sequence: CASSVGMELTEAFF.

The CDR3 reads CAISVGRTNYAGELFF. V is TRBV10-3 and J is TRBJ2-2. The germline CDR1 and CDR2 sequences are ENHRY and SYGVKD. This CDR3 has 16 residues.

The J gene is TRBJ1-2, the V gene TRBV12-3 or TRBV12-4; TCRdb's D call of TRBD1 is untestable without DNA. This CDR3 region has 13 residues. The CDR3 loop reads CASSADRGHGYTF.

This chain joins TRBV5-6 and TRBJ2-5; checking the TCRdb D call of TRBD2 is not possible without DNA. This CDR3 is 14 amino acids long. CDR1 and CDR2 from the germline V gene are SGHDT and YYEEEE. This chain's CDR3 is CASSLVAGEETQYF.

The gene calls are TRBV18 and TRBJ2-2; TCRdb proposes TRBD1, but this gene call is untestable without DNA. Germline V CDR1 and CDR2: KGHSH, LQKENI. The CDR3 is 14 amino acids. CDR3 residues: CASSPSGAPGELFF.

V gene TRBV10-3 combines with J gene TRBJ1-6. CDR1 and CDR2 from the germline V gene are ENHRY and SYGVKD. The CDR3 covers 14 residues. CDR3 residues: CAISERIGRSPLHF.

The chain links TRBV6-6 to TRBJ1-4; the D call from TCRdb, TRBD1, cannot be confirmed without DNA. The CDR3 has 17 amino acids. CDR1 and CDR2 from the germline V gene are MNHNY and SVGAGI (reference sequence). This CDR3 is CASSYTSDRGTNEKLFF.

The chain joins TRBV6-5 to TRBJ2-3; TCRdb picks TRBD2, but there is no DNA to check that call. This CDR3 contains 15 residues. Germline V gene data show CDR1 as MNHEY and CDR2 as SVGAGI. CDR3 sequence: CASSYLTSGRDTQYF.

V and J are TRBV3-1 and TRBJ2-7; absent DNA, TCRdb's TRBD1 call cannot be checked. The CDR3 length is 12 residues. Per the germline V gene, CDR1 is LGHDT and CDR2 is YNNKEL (reference sequence). The chain's CDR3 is CASSLGGREQYF.

The V gene is TRBV12-3 or TRBV12-4, the J gene TRBJ1-5; the TCRdb D gene call, TRBD1, has no DNA to confirm it. The CDR3 extends over 15 amino acids. The CDR3 loop reads CASIQGQGLHQPQHF.

This chain joins TRBV27 and TRBJ1-5. From germline, CDR1 is MNHEY and CDR2 SMNVEV (reference sequence). The CDR3 loop spans 12 amino acids. The CDR3: CASSLAGGPQHF.

The chain carries TRBV29-1 and TRBJ1-3; TCRdb outputs TRBD1, but without DNA this stays unchecked. This CDR3 region has 14 residues. Per the germline V gene, CDR1 is SQVTM and CDR2 is ANQGSEA. The chain's CDR3 is CSAMGQGIGNTIYF.

This chain links TRBV7-9 with TRBJ2-7; there is no DNA to check the TCRdb D call of TRBD1. Germline lookup yields CDR1 SEHNR and CDR2 FQNEAQ (reference sequence). The CDR3 has 13 amino acids. This chain's CDR3 is CASSPRGGNEQYF.

The J gene is TRBJ2-1, the V gene TRBV6-1. The CDR3 consists of 14 residues. The germline CDR1 and CDR2 sequences are MNHNS and SASEGT. The CDR3: CASREDSSYNEQFF.